This T cell receptor (beta chain) was recorded in a study of cytomegalovirus exposure and HLA in healthy donors. V lost 0 bases, J lost 3 bases, and 13 bases lay in between. This CDR3 has 16 residues. From germline, CDR1 is MNHNY and CDR2 SVGAGI (reference sequence). As concerns this clone: Antigen: not known.

Amplification used 60 Vbeta primers and 13 Jbeta primers. Some clones are missing from TCRdb's copy, which holds only in-frame ones; the method was immunoSEQ multiplex PCR. Among some 160,000 clones listed, roughly 9.4% were seen once. The study, taken as a whole, reports: Per a later analysis, HLA-associated TCR beta chains showed more clonal expansion than other, equally common TCR beta chains.

This sequence joins TRBV6-6 and TRBJ2-3; possible D gene TRBD2, 6 bases. This sequence originates from a male donor in good health and CMV-seronegative. Sequencing was done on a sample of PBMCs. The CDR3 loop reads CASSYSPSEQTDTQYF. The CDR3 nucleotides are TGTGCCAGCAGTTACTCACCTAGCGAGCAAACAGATACGCAGTATTTT.